This T cell receptor beta chain was identified in a study of T cell repertoires in cytomegalovirus infection. Study-level results: What dominated the ex vivo response were HLA-C-restricted CMV-specific TCR beta clonotypes.

With regard to this clonotype: Its target is unknown.

In TCRdb, the reads were re-called with MiXCR into one record per CDR3 protein. The profile shows fewer than 350,000 distinct CDR3 sequences, 25% to 35% of them singletons. The CDR3 is 13 amino acids. Germline values: CDR1 PRHDT, CDR2 FYEKMQ (reference sequence). Trimming removed 8 bases from V and 1 base from J, with 12 bases in between. This rearrangement joins TRBV13 to TRBJ2-7, with D unclear. This clonotype originated in a human donor in good health (CMV status not recorded). Some clones in this sample may be carry-over from other donors' samples. This material consisted of cultured PBMCs, taken from culture after CMV antigen stimulation. The CDR3 here is CASQVVRSYEQYF. The CDR3 nucleotides are TGTGCCAGCCAGGTCGTCAGATCCTACGAGCAGTACTTC.